This TCR beta chain was documented in a study of regulatory T cells in long-lasting Graves disease. Study-wide results and caveats: Favoring TRBV28, TRBJ1-2 and TRBJ2-5 was a feature seen in persistent disease.

As to this clonotype: The antigen is unknown.

Combining iRepertoire HTBI primers with Arm-PCR of CDR3 regions, the authors built TCR beta libraries. TCRdb itself ran the multiplex PCR reads through MiXCR, one entry per CDR3 protein. The sample holds hundreds of thousands of distinct CDR3 sequences; 15% to 20% are singletons and the top ten take approximately 12%. Time point noted: newly diagnosed GD, antithyroid drugs for less than 3 months. The TCR library was prepared using RNA isolated from PBMCs. In this cohort, patients came from an endocrinology department located in Xi'an, China. This CDR3 spans 13 amino acids. Germline CDR1 SNHLY, CDR2 FYNNEI. Trimming removed 8 bases from V and 7 bases from J, with 15 bases in between. The sample was also reused in another study, on T cells in Graves' hyperthyroidism and ophthalmopathy.

This receptor was taken from a man aged 18 to 30 with Graves disease. The starting material was peripheral blood mononuclear cells (PBMCs), obtained at new diagnosis, from a patient treated with antithyroid drugs. This chain connects TRBV2 to TRBJ1-5; possible D gene TRBD1, 6 bases. CDR3 nucleotides: TGTGCCAGCGTTTTAGGGGGGGAACAGCCCCAGCATTTT. Translated, it gives CASVLGGEQPQHF.